Given below is one T cell receptor beta chain in context. The data are from a study of blood T cell repertoires in COVID-19. The protocol was immunoSEQ multiplex PCR, while the TCRdb copy is restricted to in-frame clones and leaves out a portion. The sample contains approximately 220,000 clones, roughly 80% of which appear only once. Germline V lookup: CDR1 ENHRY, CDR2 SYGVKD. The V gene end was trimmed by 2 bases and the J gene end by 7 bases; junction bases not matched to a gene: 3. This CDR3 spans 15 amino acids. The TCR comes from a woman between 45 and 60 years old who had been exposed to COVID-19. The source material was PBMCs or T cells enriched from blood (not recorded which). This rearrangement joins TRBV10-3 to TRBJ1-4; the match to TRBD1 covers 11 bases. The CDR3 nucleotides are TGTGCCATCAGTGAGGGGACAGGGGGGGCTGAAAAACTGTTTTTT. Protein product: CAISEGTGGAEKLFF.